Listed below are T cell receptor beta chains from one sample, sequenced in a study of T-cell memory formation after mild COVID-19. TCRdb re-called the 5' RACE reads through MiXCR, storing one row per CDR3 protein. The profile covers roughly 580,000 distinct CDR3 sequences, with approximately 18% appearing a single time and about 12% taken by the ten largest. The sequenced sample was PBMCs or a T cell subset sorted from them (not recorded which). The receptors originated from an adult woman who had mild COVID-19 (a few samples of this study predate the infection). Cell type and time point are not known. Each CDR3 is given with its conserved first and last residue. The order of the fields is J gene, D gene, clone size, V gene, CDR3 length, CDR3 DNA, CDR3 protein. D genes are given only for firm matches. Clone size, where shown, is once, few, many, or a class for clones that have expanded.

TRBJ1-2 | NA | NA | TRBV29-1 | 12 | TGCAGCGTTGAAGGAGACAACTATGGCTACACCTTC | CSVEGDNYGYTF
TRBJ2-3 | TRBD2 | few | TRBV7-2 | 17 | TGTGCCAGCAGCCGGGGACTAGCGGGAGTGATCACAGATACGCAGTATTTT | CASSRGLAGVITDTQYF
TRBJ2-5 | TRBD2 | NA | TRBV6-6 | 17 | TGTGCCAGCAGTTACAGCGGGACTAGCGGACTTGGAGAGACCCAGTACTTC | CASSYSGTSGLGETQYF
TRBJ1-5 | NA | few | TRBV7-2 | 13 | TGTGCCAGCAGCTCGTCACAAGATCAGCCCCAGCATTTT | CASSSSQDQPQHF
TRBJ2-5 | TRBD2 | NA | TRBV5-4 | 13 | TGTGCCAGCAGGGACCGGGGGGAAGAGACCCAGTACTTC | CASRDRGEETQYF
TRBJ2-7 | TRBD1 | NA | TRBV6-2/TRBV6-3 | 16 | TGTGCCAGCAGTTACTCCCCTGACAGGGGAGGCAACGAGCAGTACTTC | CASSYSPDRGGNEQYF
TRBJ1-1 | NA | NA | TRBV25-1 | 11 | TGTGCCAGCAGTGGGGGGGCACGAGCTTTCTTT | CASSGGARAFF
TRBJ1-4 | TRBD1 | many | TRBV5-6 | 19 | TGTGCCAGCAGCTTGCAAGGACAGGGGCTCTTCGGCACTAATGAAAAACTGTTTTTT | CASSLQGQGLFGTNEKLFF
TRBJ2-1 | TRBD2 | few | TRBV3-1 | 17 | TGTGCCAGCAGCCCACGGCTAGCGGGAGATCTTTACAATGAGCAGTTCTTC | CASSPRLAGDLYNEQFF
TRBJ1-1 | NA | NA | TRBV3-1 | 17 | TGTGCCAGCAGCCAAGATGTAGCGGGACACTCCTTTGCCGAAGCTTTCTTT | CASSQDVAGHSFAEAFF
TRBJ1-1 | NA | NA | TRBV18 | 18 | TGTGCCAGCTCACCCCAGACTCTGGACAGAACATTTCACACTGAAGCTTTCTTT | CASSPQTLDRTFHTEAFF
TRBJ2-3 | TRBD2 | few | TRBV7-9 | 17 | TGTGCCAGCAGCTTAGCCCCGGGACTAGCCTACACAGATACGCAGTATTTT | CASSLAPGLAYTDTQYF
TRBJ2-1 | NA | few | TRBV6-5 | 19 | TGTGCCAGCAGTTACCGGGGAGTGTGGGGTCGAAGAGTTTACAATGAGCAGTTCTTC | CASSYRGVWGRRVYNEQFF
TRBJ2-7 | NA | NA | TRBV20-1 | 14 | TGCAGTGCGCGGCCGCGCAAGACAGAATACGAGCAGTACTTC | CSARPRKTEYEQYF
TRBJ2-6 | NA | many | TRBV4-3 | 17 | TGCGCCAGCAGCCAAGATCATTTAAGGACAGGGGCCAACGTCCTGACTTTC | CASSQDHLRTGANVLTF
TRBJ2-5 | NA | NA | TRBV19 | 13 | TGTGCCACCGCCGTTTTCGGCCAAGAGACCCAGTACTTC | CATAVFGQETQYF
TRBJ2-5 | TRBD1 | few | TRBV5-1 | 14 | TGCGCCAGCAGCCGGGACAGGGGGCCGGAGACCCAGTACTTC | CASSRDRGPETQYF
TRBJ1-1 | NA | once | TRBV4-2 | 15 | TGTGCCAGCAGCCAAGAAAGGGGCCTGAACACTGAAGCTTTCTTT | CASSQERGLNTEAFF